Here is one TCR beta chain with its context. Its antigen specificity is not known. The input lacks base qualities; no much larger clone sits a single base away. These data belong to a study of blood T cell repertoires in COVID-19 (dated by TCRdb to the early 2020s). For the study in its entirety: Collaborator samples came from the United States, Italy and Spain and covered acute and convalescent phases of COVID-19. The material from the prospective study consisted of cDNA or gDNA derived from T cells, B-cell-depleted T cells, or PBMCs. Deeply sampled blood TCRbeta repertoires from subjects exposed to, actively infected with, or recovered from COVID-19 were included in the dataset. A freely available public database, intended as a resource for researchers studying the immune response to SARS-CoV-2, is where the repertoires were released. Samples came from the ongoing ImmuneRACE study (first 160 participants) plus 1,254 subjects from 6 global collaborators. The sample metadata nearly always contained a de-identified subject ID, COVID-19 status, age in years and sex. Where available, HLA class I and class II types were obtained from metadata supplied by the sample provider rather than from assay-based typing.

On the study overall, not on this receptor specifically: Clinical and demographic metadata were provided uncurated, with the amount varying by source and participant.

TCRbeta CDR3 regions were amplified from genomic DNA by means of the immunoSEQ Assay, a bias-controlled multiplex PCR. Concerning the study's data processing: Within the assay, amplification of reference gene primers was used to estimate how many nucleated cells each sample contained. To quantify the absolute abundance of each unique TCRbeta CDR3 rearrangement, sequence reads were collapsed and filtered. For each sample, productive Simpson clonality was calculated by taking the square root of Simpson's diversity index across productive rearrangements. The table comes from immuneACCESS by way of TCRdb, which keeps in-frame sequences with V and J called. Part of the clones is missing from these tables; in studies checked, under half for an unresolved V gene and the rest for unknown reasons. That table supplies the V and J calls and clone size; D and trimming were determined from the DNA. The sample includes 300,000 to 350,000 clones, with 90% observed a single time. The ten largest make up approximately 4.5% of the sample.

The trim is 0 bases for V and 6 bases for J, with a gap of 10 bases between the germline ends. The CDR3 numbers 14 residues from cysteine through phenylalanine. Solely the CDR3 DNA is kept, with 42 bases framed from the first base. For CDR1 and CDR2, the germline V gene lists SGHRS and YFSETQ. Participants in the prospective study were aged about 18 to 95 years, lived in 20 to 30 United States geographic areas, and enrolled through a virtual design. To assign participants to cohorts, the prospective study relied on clinical history that participants themselves reported in a screening survey and a study questionnaire. In the prospective study, mobile phlebotomists collected whole blood, serum and a nasopharyngeal or oropharyngeal swab from each participant. Prospective study participants could optionally give additional blood draws and questionnaires over an approximately 2-month period. Before DNA extraction, prospective study blood samples were shipped either frozen or at room temperature.

The chain couples TRBV5-1 to TRBJ2-4; tentative D gene TRBD1, with 6 bases matching. The sequence was collected from a woman between 18 and 30 years old with acute COVID-19. The sample comprised PBMCs or T cells enriched from blood (not recorded which). The base sequence is TGCGCCAGCAGCTTGGTGGACAGTAGAAACATTCAGTACTTC. This encodes CASSLVDSRNIQYF.